Sequencing of this T cell receptor beta chain was carried out in a study of blood T cell repertoires in COVID-19. Study-wide background: Italy, Spain and the United States were the sources of the convalescent and acute COVID-19 samples. The analysed material was cDNA or gDNA that came from T cells, B-cell-depleted T cells, or PBMCs.

CDR1 and CDR2 (germline): KGHSH, LQKENI. CDR3 length: 14 residues. Trimming removed 5 bases at V and 2 bases at J, with 12 bases between. The study drew participants aged about 18 to 89 years from 20 to 30 US areas. Clinical history reported by participants formed the basis on which cohorts were assigned. Some clones are missing from TCRdb's copy, which holds only in-frame ones; the method was immunoSEQ multiplex PCR. This sample yields under 500,000 clones, of which around 90% are seen a single time; approximately 2% belongs to the top ten. V usage is TRBV18 and J usage is TRBJ1-1; weak D call: TRBD1 (6 bases). The source of this sequence is a woman aged 18 to 35 with acute COVID-19. Sequenced sample: PBMCs or T cells enriched from blood (not recorded which). The CDR3 sequence: CASSADRINTEAFF. The DNA for the CDR3 is TGTGCCAGCTCAGCCGACAGGATTAACACTGAAGCTTTCTTT.